The 18 T cell receptor beta chains below were found in one sample sequenced in a study of shared clonotypes between healthy human individuals. Measured with immunoSEQ multiplex PCR; TCRdb has only the in-frame clones, and not every one. Of around 610,000 clones in the sample, approximately 96% are singletons; the top ten hold 0.095% to 0.13%. As defined, naive CD8 cells were CD45RO-negative and positively selected for CCR7, with terminally differentiated effector memory CD45RA+ cells excluded. Sequencing was performed on naive CD8+ T cells sorted from blood. The source is a woman aged 25 to 39 in good health.

The rearrangement uses TRBV28 and TRBJ2-1, with D maybe TRBD2 (5 bases). Trimming took off 8 bases at V and 3 bases at J, with 14 bases between the two ends. In germline, CDR1 is MDHEN, CDR2 SYDVKM. CDR3 length: 14 residues. CDR3 nucleotide sequence: TGTGCCAGCCGTACATCGGGGTTCTACAATGAGCAGTTCTTC. It is translated as CASRTSGFYNEQFF. The full variable domain, rest sourced from reference TRBV28 and TRBJ2-1, is DVKVTQSSRYLVKRTGEKVFLECVQDMDHENMFWYRQDPGLGLRLIYFSYDVKMKEKGDIPEGYSVSREKKERFSLILESASTNQTSMYLCASRTSGFYNEQFFGPGTRLTVL.

This rearrangement joins TRBV6-1 to TRBJ2-7, with D perhaps TRBD1 (5 bases). Germline V CDR1 and CDR2: MNHNS, SASEGT. Trimming pared 3 bases from V and 3 bases from J, leaving 18 bases between. The CDR3 extends over 16 amino acids. The CDR3 loop is CASSDTGYIQVYEQYF. Written as DNA, the CDR3 is TGTGCCAGCAGTGATACCGGATATATACAGGTCTACGAGCAGTACTTC.

The chain couples TRBV4-1 to TRBJ2-1; D is ambiguous. This CDR3 region has 16 residues. Germline values: CDR1 MGHRA, CDR2 YSYEKL. V was clipped by 2 bases and J by 2 bases, with 13 bases between them. CDR3 bases: TGCGCCAGCAGCCAAAACCCTAGAGTTACCTACAATGAGCAGTTCTTC. Its translation is CASSQNPRVTYNEQFF.

V and J are TRBV27 and TRBJ2-7; D is possibly TRBD2 (6 bases). The CDR3 runs to 16 residues. Germline-derived CDR1 and CDR2 are MNHEY and SMNVEV (reference sequence). V gave up 9 bases and J gave up 2 bases, with 23 bases separating them. CDR3 in amino acids: CASAVVRRAGPYEQYF. The CDR3 DNA reads TGTGCCAGTGCGGTTGTGAGGAGGGCGGGTCCCTACGAGCAGTACTTC.

The J gene is TRBJ1-1, the V gene TRBV30; D perhaps matches TRBD1 (5 bases). V dropped 2 bases and J dropped 6 bases, with 16 bases sitting between them. The CDR3 has 14 amino acids. Germline-derived CDR1 and CDR2 are GTSNPN and SVGIG (reference sequence). The CDR3 nucleotides are TGTGCCTGGAGTTCAGGGATCGTCTTCCCTGAAGCTTTCTTT. It translates to CAWSSGIVFPEAFF.

V is TRBV28 and J is TRBJ2-7, with 7 bases lining up with TRBD1. Germline values: CDR1 MDHEN, CDR2 SYDVKM. V trimming: 2 bases; J trimming: 5 bases; junction bases outside the gene matches: 9. CDR3 length: 15 residues. The DNA for the CDR3 is TGTGCCAGCAGTTTAGGACAGGAGAGTGTGAACGAGCAGTACTTC. Translated: CASSLGQESVNEQYF.

The rearrangement uses TRBV30 and TRBJ1-6; 8 bases agree with TRBD1. The CDR3 has 13 residues. V trimming: 4 bases; J trimming: 10 bases; junction bases outside the gene matches: 6. CDR1 and CDR2 (germline): GTSNPN, SVGIG (reference sequence). CDR3 loop: CAWTRTGYSPLHF. DNA of the CDR3: TGTGCCTGGACTCGGACAGGGTACTCACCCCTCCACTTT.

Regarding this clone: The identical CDR3 is also encoded by other nucleotide sequences in the sample. V usage is TRBV28 and J usage is TRBJ1-1; no definite D call. Trimming stripped 3 bases from V and 2 bases from J, with 7 bases between. CDR3 length: 13 amino acids. Germline CDR1 reads MDHEN; CDR2 reads SYDVKM. The CDR3 sequence: CASSLSVNTEAFF. DNA of the CDR3: TGTGCCAGCAGTTTGTCGGTAAACACTGAAGCTTTCTTT.

V is TRBV27 and J is TRBJ2-6; no firm D call. This CDR3 is 15 amino acids long. V lost 2 bases, J lost 0 bases, and 5 bases lay in between. The germline V gene has CDR1 MNHEY and CDR2 SMNVEV (reference sequence). The CDR3 protein is CASSLHDSGANVLTF. The CDR3, as DNA: TGTGCCAGCAGTTTACACGACTCTGGGGCCAACGTCCTGACTTTC.

This chain joins TRBV19 and TRBJ2-4, with D possibly matching TRBD2 (5 bases). The germline V gene encodes CDR1 LNHDA and CDR2 SQIVND (reference sequence). The CDR3 loop spans 16 amino acids. V was shortened by 2 bases and J by 3 bases, with 14 bases between the two germline ends. CDR3: CASSIILGAGKNIQYF. For the CDR3, the DNA is TGTGCCAGTAGTATAATTCTGGGTGCGGGCAAAAACATTCAGTACTTC.

This clone has just a few counts. The CDR3 nucleotides are TGTGCCAGCAGTGGAGAAGCGAGCTCCTACGAGCAGTACTTC. It is translated as CASSGEASSYEQYF. The chain employs TRBV2 and TRBJ2-7; D is uncertain. V was pared by 4 bases and J by 0 bases, with 10 bases between. The V gene's germline CDR1 is SNHLY and CDR2 FYNNEI. CDR3 size: 14 residues.

On this clone: The sample holds other DNA sequences that translate to the same CDR3. As DNA, the CDR3 is TGCGCCAGCAGCCCGACAGGGGCATCCTACGAGCAGTACTTC. Its translation is CASSPTGASYEQYF. This chain uses TRBV5-1 with TRBJ2-7; 8 positions match TRBD1. The V and J ends lost 4 bases and 1 base, in that order; junction bases with no gene match: 4. CDR3 length: 14 amino acids. Germline V gene sequence: CDR1 SGHRS, CDR2 YFSETQ.

This sequence joins TRBV4-1 and TRBJ2-1; tentatively, D is TRBD2 (7 bases). V dropped 4 bases and J dropped 2 bases, with 15 bases sitting between them. This CDR3 comprises 16 residues. The germline V gene encodes CDR1 MGHRA and CDR2 YSYEKL. The CDR3 sequence is CASSLTGGIAYNEQFF. CDR3 coding DNA: TGCGCCAGCAGCCTTACGGGGGGCATCGCCTACAATGAGCAGTTCTTC.

The chain uses TRBV6-1 and TRBJ1-1; perhaps TRBD1 as D (5 bases). The CDR3 is 15 amino acids. The V end lost 2 bases, the J end lost 6 bases, and 16 bases lay between the germline ends. Germline V lookup: CDR1 MNHNS, CDR2 SASEGT. CDR3 bases: TGTGCCAGCAGTGAAACTTTAGGGCAGGGCGCTGAAGCTTTCTTT. It codes for CASSETLGQGAEAFF.

The V call is TRBV2, the J call TRBJ2-4, with D perhaps TRBD2 (7 bases). The germline gives CDR1 SNHLY, CDR2 FYNNEI. Deletions cut 6 bases from V and 3 bases from J, with 18 bases between. This CDR3 contains 16 residues. CDR3 nucleotide sequence: TGTGCCAGCAGCCCGAGGGGGGGAGAGGACAAAAACATTCAGTACTTC. The encoded protein is CASSPRGGEDKNIQYF.

V usage is TRBV6-5 and J usage is TRBJ2-1, with no clear D. Trimming took off 2 bases at V and 3 bases at J, with 8 bases between the two ends. CDR3 length: 14 residues. In germline, CDR1 is MNHEY, CDR2 SVGAGI. DNA for the CDR3: TGTGCCAGCAGTTACAAAATGCACTACAATGAGCAGTTCTTC. Translation gives CASSYKMHYNEQFF.

The chain employs TRBV4-1 and TRBJ2-7, with 8 bases identical to TRBD1. J lost 2 bases, V lost 4 bases, and 7 bases had no gene match. CDR3 size: 15 residues. Per germline, CDR1 MGHRA and CDR2 YSYEKL. CDR3 in amino acids: CASSLVGTGAYEQYF. The DNA for the CDR3 is TGCGCCAGCAGCCTCGTCGGGACAGGAGCCTACGAGCAGTACTTC.

V gene TRBV13 combines with J gene TRBJ2-1, with 9 bases matching TRBD2. This CDR3 contains 19 residues. V lost 0 bases to trimming and J lost 0 bases; unmatched junction nucleotides: 9. Per germline, CDR1 PRHDT and CDR2 FYEKMQ (reference sequence). CDR3 bases: TGTGCCAGCAGCTTAGGACTAGCGGGCCTCAAGAGCTCCTACAATGAGCAGTTCTTC. This codes for CASSLGLAGLKSSYNEQFF.